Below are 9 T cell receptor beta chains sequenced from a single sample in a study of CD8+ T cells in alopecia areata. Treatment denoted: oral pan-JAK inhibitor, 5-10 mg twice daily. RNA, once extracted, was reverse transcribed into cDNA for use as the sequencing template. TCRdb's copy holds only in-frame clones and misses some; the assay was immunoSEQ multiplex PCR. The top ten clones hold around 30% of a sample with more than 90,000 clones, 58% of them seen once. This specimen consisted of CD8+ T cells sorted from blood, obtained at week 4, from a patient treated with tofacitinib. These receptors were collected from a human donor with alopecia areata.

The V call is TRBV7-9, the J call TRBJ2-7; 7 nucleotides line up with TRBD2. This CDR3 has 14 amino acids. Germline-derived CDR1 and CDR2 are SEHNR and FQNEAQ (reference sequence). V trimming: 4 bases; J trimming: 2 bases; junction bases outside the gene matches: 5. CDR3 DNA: TGTGCCAGCAGCTCTACTGGGAGGGCCTACGAGCAGTACTTC. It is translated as CASSSTGRAYEQYF. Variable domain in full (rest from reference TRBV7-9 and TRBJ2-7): DTGVSQNPRHKITKRGQNVTFRCDPISEHNRLYWYRQTLGQGPEFLTYFQNEAQLEKSRLLSDRFSAERPKGSFSTLEIQRTEQGDSAMYLCASSSTGRAYEQYFGPGTRLTVT.

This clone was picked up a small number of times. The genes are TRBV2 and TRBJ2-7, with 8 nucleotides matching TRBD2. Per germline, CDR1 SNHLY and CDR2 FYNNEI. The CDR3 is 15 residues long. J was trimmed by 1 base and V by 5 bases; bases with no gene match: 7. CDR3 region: CASSKGASGSYEQYF. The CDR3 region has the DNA TGTGCCAGCAGTAAGGGAGCTAGCGGGTCCTACGAGCAGTACTTC. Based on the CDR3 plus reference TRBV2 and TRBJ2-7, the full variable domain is EPEVTQTPSHQVTQMGQEVILRCVPISNHLYFYWYRQILGQKVEFLVSFYNNEISEKSEIFDDQFSVERPDGSNFTLKIRSTKLEDSAMYFCASSKGASGSYEQYFGPGTRLTVT.

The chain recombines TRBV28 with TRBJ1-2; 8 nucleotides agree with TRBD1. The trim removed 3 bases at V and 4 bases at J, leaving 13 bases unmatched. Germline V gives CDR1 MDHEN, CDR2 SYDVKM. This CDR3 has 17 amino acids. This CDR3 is CASSFHLDRALFYGYTF. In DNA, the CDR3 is TGTGCCAGCAGTTTCCACCTGGACAGGGCACTATTCTATGGCTACACCTTC.

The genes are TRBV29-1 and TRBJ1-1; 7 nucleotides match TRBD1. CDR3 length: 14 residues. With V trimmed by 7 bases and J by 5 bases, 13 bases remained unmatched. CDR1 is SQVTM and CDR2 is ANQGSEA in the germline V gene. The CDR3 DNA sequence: TGCAGCGCCGCGGGGCAGGGGGAGTGGACTGAAGCTTTCTTT. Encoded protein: CSAAGQGEWTEAFF.

The CDR3 nucleotides read TGTGCCAGCAGCCCCGGACAGGGCGATCAGCCCCAGCATTTT. Protein product: CASSPGQGDQPQHF. The rearrangement links TRBV2 to TRBJ1-5; 8 bases agree with TRBD1. The germline V gene encodes CDR1 SNHLY and CDR2 FYNNEI. V dropped 6 bases and J dropped 5; count of bases not matched to a gene: 6. This CDR3 spans 14 amino acids.

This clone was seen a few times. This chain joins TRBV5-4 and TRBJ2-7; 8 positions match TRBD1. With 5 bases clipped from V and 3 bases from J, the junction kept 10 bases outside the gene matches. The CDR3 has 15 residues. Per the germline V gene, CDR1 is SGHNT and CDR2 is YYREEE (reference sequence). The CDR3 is CASSTQGEISYEQYF. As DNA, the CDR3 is TGTGCCAGCAGTACACAGGGGGAGATAAGCTACGAGCAGTACTTC.

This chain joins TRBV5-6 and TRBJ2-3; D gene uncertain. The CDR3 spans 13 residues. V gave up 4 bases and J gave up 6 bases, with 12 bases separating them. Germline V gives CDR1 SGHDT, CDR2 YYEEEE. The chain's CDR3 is CASSLPGGDTQYF. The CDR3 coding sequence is TGTGCCAGCAGCCTGCCGGGCGGCGATACGCAGTATTTT.

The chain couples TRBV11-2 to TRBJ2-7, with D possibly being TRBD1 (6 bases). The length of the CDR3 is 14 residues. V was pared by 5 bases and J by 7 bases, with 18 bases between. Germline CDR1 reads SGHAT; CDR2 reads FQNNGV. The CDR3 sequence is CASSRTDPIDEQYF. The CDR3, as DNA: TGTGCCAGCAGCCGGACAGACCCTATTGATGAGCAGTACTTC. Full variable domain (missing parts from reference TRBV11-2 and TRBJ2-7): EAGVAQSPRYKIIEKRQSVAFWCNPISGHATLYWYQQILGQGPKLLIQFQNNGVVDDSQLPKDRFSAERLKGVDSTLKIQPAKLEDSAVYLCASSRTDPIDEQYFGPGTRLTVT.

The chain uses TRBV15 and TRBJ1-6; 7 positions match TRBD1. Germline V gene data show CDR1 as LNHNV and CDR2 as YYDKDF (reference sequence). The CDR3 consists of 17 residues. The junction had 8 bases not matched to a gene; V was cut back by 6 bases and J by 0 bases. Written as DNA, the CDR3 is TGTGCCACCAGGATGGACAGGCTATTCTCCTATAATTCACCCCTCCACTTT. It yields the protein CATRMDRLFSYNSPLHF.